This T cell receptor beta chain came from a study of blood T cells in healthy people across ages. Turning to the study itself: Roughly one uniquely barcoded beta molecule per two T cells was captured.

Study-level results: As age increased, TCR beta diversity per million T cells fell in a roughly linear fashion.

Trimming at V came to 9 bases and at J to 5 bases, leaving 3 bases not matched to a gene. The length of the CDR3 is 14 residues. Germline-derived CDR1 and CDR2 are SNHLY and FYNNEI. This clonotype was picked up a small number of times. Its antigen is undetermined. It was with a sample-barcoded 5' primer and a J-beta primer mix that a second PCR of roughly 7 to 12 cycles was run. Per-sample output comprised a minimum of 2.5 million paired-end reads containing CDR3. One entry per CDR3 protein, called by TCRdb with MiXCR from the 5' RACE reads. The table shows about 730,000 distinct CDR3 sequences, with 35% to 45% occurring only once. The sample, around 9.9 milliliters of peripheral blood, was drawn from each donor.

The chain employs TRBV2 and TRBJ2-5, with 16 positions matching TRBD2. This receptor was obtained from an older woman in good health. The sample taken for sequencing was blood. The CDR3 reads CARGTSGGVETQYF. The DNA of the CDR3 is TGTGCCAGGGGGACTAGCGGGGGGGTGGAGACCCAGTACTTC.